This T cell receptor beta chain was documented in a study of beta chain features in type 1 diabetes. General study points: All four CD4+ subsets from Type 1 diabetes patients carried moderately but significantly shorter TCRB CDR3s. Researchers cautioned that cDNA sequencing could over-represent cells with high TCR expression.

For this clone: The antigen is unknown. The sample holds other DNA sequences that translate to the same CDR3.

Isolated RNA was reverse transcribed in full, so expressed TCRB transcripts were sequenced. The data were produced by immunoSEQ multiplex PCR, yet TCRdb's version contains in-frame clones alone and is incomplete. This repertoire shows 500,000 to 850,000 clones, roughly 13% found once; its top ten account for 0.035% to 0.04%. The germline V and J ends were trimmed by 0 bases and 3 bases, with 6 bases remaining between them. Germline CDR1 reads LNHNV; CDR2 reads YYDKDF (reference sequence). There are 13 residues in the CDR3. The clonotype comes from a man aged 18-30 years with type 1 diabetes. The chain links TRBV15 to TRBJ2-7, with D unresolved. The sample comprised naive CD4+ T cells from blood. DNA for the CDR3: TGTGCCACCAGCAGAGAACAAGGCTACGAGCAGTACTTC. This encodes CATSREQGYEQYF.